A single sample gave rise to the 9 T cell receptor beta chains below, sequenced in a study of CD8 T cells in ankylosing spondylitis. These receptors have no identified antigens. Findings and limits, study-wide: What seemed typical of ankylosing spondylitis blood was a TCR beta motif built from about 8 highly homologous variants.

MiXCR was run by TCRdb on the 5' RACE reads, yielding one entry per CDR3 protein. The table lists 750,000 to 850,000 distinct CDR3 sequences, about 10% of them singletons. Sequencing was done on a sample of blood, either unsorted or a sorted T cell fraction (not recorded which). The receptors were gathered from a male donor with ankylosing spondylitis.

The chain recombines TRBV5-1 with TRBJ2-2, with D tentatively TRBD1 (6 bases). The CDR3 sequence is 14 residues long. V lost 5 bases and J lost 5, with 13 bases in between. Germline V CDR1 and CDR2: SGHRS, YFSETQ. In DNA form, the CDR3 reads TGCGCCAGCAGAAGCCAGGGGTTAACCGGGGAGCTGTTTTTT. It encodes CASRSQGLTGELFF.

This clonotype was detected many times. The chain is built from TRBV29-1 and TRBJ2-3; D unclear. This CDR3 has 12 residues. V gave up 3 bases and J gave up 2 bases, with 6 bases separating them. Germline lookup yields CDR1 SQVTM and CDR2 ANQGSEA. The CDR3 nucleotides are TGCAGCGTTGAGGGTCCCACAGATACGCAGTATTTT. Translation gives CSVEGPTDTQYF.

In its sample, this clonotype was seen a few times. The chain has TRBV29-1 and TRBJ2-7; D uncertain. The germline gives CDR1 SQVTM, CDR2 ANQGSEA. This CDR3 has 12 amino acids. With 4 bases removed from V and 0 bases from J, the gap between germline ends came to 7 bases. The CDR3 is CSVVYSSYEQYF. Here the CDR3 DNA reads TGCAGCGTTGTTTACAGCTCCTACGAGCAGTACTTC.

The chain recombines TRBV5-1 with TRBJ1-4, with 9 positions matching TRBD1. The CDR3 runs 15 residues. The junction had 3 bases not matched to a gene; V was cut back by 0 bases and J by 6 bases. Germline V gene sequence: CDR1 SGHRS, CDR2 YFSETQ. The CDR3 protein is CASSLGDRDHEKLFF. CDR3 nucleotide sequence: TGCGCCAGCAGCTTGGGGGACAGGGACCATGAAAAACTGTTTTTT. The variable domain in full, with the rest retrieved from reference TRBV5-1 and TRBJ1-4, is KAGVTQTPRYLIKTRGQQVTLSCSPISGHRSVSWYQQTPGQGLQFLFEYFSETQRNKGNFPGRFSGRQFSNSRSEMNVSTLELGDSALYLCASSLGDRDHEKLFFGSGTQLSVL.

This clonotype was observed at least ten times. The V and J genes are TRBV20-1 and TRBJ2-7, with a possible D match to TRBD2 (7 bases). V was clipped by 0 bases and J by 4 bases, with 16 bases between them. This CDR3 contains 15 residues. Germline assignment: CDR1 DFQATT and CDR2 SNEGSKA (reference sequence). CDR3 in DNA: TGCAGTGCTAGAGATCGCGCGGGGGCGCGATACGAGCAGTACTTC. It codes for CSARDRAGARYEQYF.

This clonotype came up a few times. The chain links TRBV5-1 to TRBJ2-1, with TRBD1 identical over 10 bases. Trimming cost V 5 bases and J 5 bases; bases outside gene matches: 4. CDR3 length: 14 amino acids. Germline V gene sequence: CDR1 SGHRS, CDR2 YFSETQ. The CDR3 DNA follows: TGCGCCAGCAGTACGGGACAGGGGAACAATGAGCAGTTCTTC. Its translation: CASSTGQGNNEQFF.

This clonotype was seen only a few times. The V and J genes are TRBV6-4 and TRBJ2-2; a weak D match, TRBD1 (7 bases). Trimming took 1 base from V and 6 from J, leaving 12 bases between them. Germline-derived CDR1 and CDR2 are MRHNA and SNTAGT. This CDR3 comprises 15 residues. The CDR3 sequence is CASSDLWRGPGELFF. In DNA form, the CDR3 reads TGTGCCAGCAGTGACTTATGGAGGGGGCCCGGGGAGCTGTTTTTT.

This clonotype was counted many times. This chain joins TRBV5-1 and TRBJ2-3; D is unclear. The germline V and J ends were trimmed by 0 bases and 5 bases, with 10 bases remaining between them. The CDR3 runs to 14 residues. Germline V gene sequence: CDR1 SGHRS, CDR2 YFSETQ. The CDR3 here is CASSLGGIGDTQYF. The CDR3 coding sequence is TGCGCCAGCAGCTTGGGTGGGATTGGAGATACGCAGTATTTT. The whole variable domain, filled in from reference TRBV5-1 and TRBJ2-3, reads KAGVTQTPRYLIKTRGQQVTLSCSPISGHRSVSWYQQTPGQGLQFLFEYFSETQRNKGNFPGRFSGRQFSNSRSEMNVSTLELGDSALYLCASSLGGIGDTQYFGPGTRLTVL.

Note on this clonotype: This may stem from a read error, because a much larger clone lies one nucleotide away. The chain employs TRBV20-1 and TRBJ2-3, with 9 positions matching TRBD2. Trimming at V came to 3 bases and at J to 2 bases, leaving 3 bases not matched to a gene. Germline lookup yields CDR1 DFQATT and CDR2 SNEGSKA (reference sequence). The CDR3 runs to 14 residues. This CDR3 is CSASSGGHTDTQYF. The DNA of the CDR3 is TGCAGTGCTAGTAGCGGGGGCCACACAGATACGCAGTATTTT.